The 22 T cell receptor beta chains below all came from one sample that was sequenced in a study of breast tumors, draining lymph nodes, adjacent tissues. Axillary draining lymph nodes of breast cancer patients supplied the node samples. Via MiXCR, TCRdb re-called the multiplex PCR reads, giving one row per CDR3 protein. The table shows 100,000 or so distinct CDR3 sequences, with roughly 20% occurring only once. Sequenced input: axillary lymph node tissue. The source of these receptors is a female donor with breast cancer. Some clones in this sample may be carry-over from other donors' samples.

As regards this clonotype: A much larger clonotype is one base distant, so this may be a read error. This chain uses TRBV28 with TRBJ2-5; D is possibly TRBD2 (5 bases). Germline V lookup: CDR1 MDHEN, CDR2 SYDVKM. The CDR3 length is 15 residues. The V end lost 6 bases, the J end lost 1 base, and 15 bases lay between the germline ends. The CDR3 bases are TGTGCCAGCAGCCTGGCCGGGGATATCCAAGAGACCCAGTACTTC. The encoded protein is CASSLAGDIQETQYF. Looking up the rest from reference TRBV28 and TRBJ2-5 gives the full variable domain: DVKVTQSSRYLVKRTGEKVFLECVQDMDHENMFWYRQDPGLGLRLIYFSYDVKMKEKGDIPEGYSVSREKKERFSLILESASTNQTSMYLCASSLAGDIQETQYFGPGTRLLVL.

In this sample, this clonotype turned up many times. J is TRBJ2-7 and V is TRBV5-1; D may match TRBD1 or TRBD2 (5 bases each). This CDR3 contains 13 residues. Per germline, CDR1 SGHRS and CDR2 YFSETQ. The V end was cut by 2 bases, the J end by 7 bases, with 13 bases between. The CDR3 region is CASSLWDGQEQYF. In nucleotides, the CDR3 is TGCGCCAGCAGCTTATGGGACGGCCAGGAGCAGTACTTC.

This clonotype was observed at least ten times. The V and J genes are TRBV10-2 and TRBJ2-5; D remains unclear. V lost 0 bases to trimming and J lost 5 bases, with 1 base between them. The CDR3 spans 11 residues. The germline V gene encodes CDR1 WSHSY and CDR2 SAAADI. In DNA, the CDR3 is TGCGCCAGCAGTGAGTCGGAGACCCAGTACTTC. Translating it yields CASSESETQYF.

Points on this clonotype: With a much larger clone just one base away, this may be a read error. This chain uses TRBV20-1 with TRBJ1-5, with 8 bases matching TRBD1. The CDR3 is 13 residues long. Germline CDR1 is DFQATT and CDR2 is SNEGSKA (reference sequence). CDR3 sequence (DNA): TGCAGTGTACTACACAGGGGGAATCAGCCCCCGCATTTT. Translated, it gives CSVLHRGNQPPHF.

This clonotype was found many times. The chain links TRBV12-3 or TRBV12-4 to TRBJ1-6; 8 nucleotides line up with TRBD1. The CDR3 runs 14 residues. Trimming at V came to 9 bases and at J to 2 bases, leaving 3 bases not matched to a gene. The chain's CDR3 is CASTGGTYNSPLHF. The CDR3 bases are TGTGCCAGTACAGGGGGAACCTATAATTCACCCCTCCACTTT.

This clonotype occurred many times. The chain is built from TRBV3-1 and TRBJ2-7; D perhaps matches TRBD2 (5 bases). V was shortened by 5 bases and J by 3 bases, with 20 bases between the two germline ends. The CDR3 consists of 16 residues. The germline gives CDR1 LGHDT, CDR2 YNNKEL (reference sequence). CDR3 protein: CASSSIPGPGVYEQYF. CDR3 nucleotide sequence: TGTGCCAGCAGCTCCATTCCGGGCCCCGGGGTCTACGAGCAGTACTTC.

In regard to this clonotype: A much larger clonotype is one base distant, so this may be a read error. CDR3 residues: CASSPGGERYGYIF. The CDR3 DNA reads as TGTGCCAGCAGCCCCGGGGGCGAACGCTATGGCTACATCTTC. V and J are TRBV5-5 and TRBJ1-2; a possible D gene is TRBD1 (6 bases). Germline CDR1 and CDR2: SGHKS and YYEKEE (reference sequence). The length of the CDR3 is 14 residues.

This clonotype was seen just once. Sequence at one end of the junction differs from germline and may be a read error. The chain joins TRBV20-1 to TRBJ2-5, with D perhaps TRBD1 or TRBD2 (5 bases each). Germline CDR1 reads DFQATT; CDR2 reads SNEGSKA (reference sequence). This CDR3 region has 12 residues. CDR3 region: CRARDVQETQYF. The CDR3 region has the DNA TGCAGAGCTAGGGACGTACAGGAGACCCAGTACTTC.

This clonotype was seen repeatedly, ten times or more. The J gene is TRBJ1-5, the V gene TRBV19; unclear D gene. Germline CDR1 and CDR2: LNHDA and SQIVND (reference sequence). This CDR3 has 12 residues. V was clipped by 4 bases and J by 7 bases, with 8 bases between them. This CDR3 is CASSTRPQPQHF. The CDR3, as DNA: TGTGCCAGTAGTACGAGACCGCAGCCCCAGCATTTT.

This clonotype was detected ten times or more. The V call is TRBV18, the J call TRBJ1-2; 7 bases agree with TRBD1. V lost 5 bases, J lost 8 bases, and 5 bases stayed unmatched. Germline V gene sequence: CDR1 KGHSH, CDR2 LQKENI. This CDR3 region has 12 residues. CDR3: CASSTRQGGYTF. The CDR3 coding sequence is TGTGCCAGCTCAACCCGACAGGGAGGCTACACCTTC.

This clonotype came up a few times. The gene calls are TRBV28 and TRBJ1-5, with D uncertain. The CDR3 consists of 14 residues. In germline, CDR1 is MDHEN, CDR2 SYDVKM. V was cut by 7 bases and J by 1 base, with 11 bases left in between. For the CDR3, the DNA is TGTGCCAGCACCCAGCACCAGAGCAATCAGCCCCAGCATTTT. Its protein product is CASTQHQSNQPQHF.

This clonotype was observed at least ten times. The chain is built from TRBV5-4 and TRBJ1-2; the D is unclear. The CDR3 loop spans 16 amino acids. Trimming took off 5 bases at V and 1 base at J, with 18 bases between the two ends. Germline CDR1 reads SGHNT; CDR2 reads YYREEE (reference sequence). CDR3 region: CASSATGRTNNYGYTF. The CDR3 DNA is TGTGCCAGCAGTGCGACTGGGAGGACCAATAACTATGGCTACACCTTC. Drawing the rest from reference TRBV5-4 and TRBJ1-2, the complete variable domain is ETGVTQSPTHLIKTRGQQVTLRCSSQSGHNTVSWYQQALGQGPQFIFQYYREEENGRGNFPPRFSGLQFPNYSSELNVNALELDDSALYLCASSATGRTNNYGYTFGSGTRLTVV.

In its sample, this clonotype was seen many times. The chain recombines TRBV6-1 with TRBJ2-7; TRBD1 matches 7 bases. Trimming at V came to 4 bases and at J to 3 bases, leaving 6 bases not matched to a gene. CDR3 size: 14 residues. The germline gives CDR1 MNHNS, CDR2 SASEGT. CDR3 nucleotide sequence: TGTGCCAGCAGTGCATGGACAGGAAACTACGAGCAGTACTTC. This codes for CASSAWTGNYEQYF.

This clonotype was recorded many times. The CDR3 spells CASSLGSRGQHEPQHF. The CDR3 DNA follows: TGTGCCAGCAGTTTAGGTTCTAGGGGGCAGCACGAGCCCCAGCATTTT. The chain links TRBV28 to TRBJ1-5; TRBD1 aligns across 7 bases. Germline-derived CDR1 and CDR2 are MDHEN and SYDVKM. This CDR3 is built from 16 residues. The V segment lost 2 bases and the J segment 8 bases; nucleotides outside the gene matches: 12.

This clonotype was counted at least ten times. The chain joins TRBV3-1 to TRBJ1-2; TRBD1 might be the D (5 bases). Germline lookup yields CDR1 LGHDT and CDR2 YNNKEL (reference sequence). The ends were cut back, 7 bases at V and 4 bases at J, with 13 bases in the middle. This CDR3 region has 13 residues. The CDR3 here is CASNPGQGYGYTF. CDR3 bases: TGTGCCAGCAATCCGGGGCAAGGCTATGGCTACACCTTC.

Many counts were recorded for this clonotype. The DNA for the CDR3 is TGTGCCAGCAGGGGACAGGGTACGCAGCCCCAGCATTTT. It yields the protein CASRGQGTQPQHF. The rearrangement links TRBV6-5 to TRBJ1-5, with 9 bases fitting TRBD1. This CDR3 spans 13 amino acids. Trimming cost V 6 bases and J 7 bases; bases outside gene matches: 4. The germline CDR1 and CDR2 sequences are MNHEY and SVGAGI.

Comments on this clonotype: A read error is possible here, since a much larger clone lies one base away. The rearrangement links TRBV20-1 to TRBJ1-5; unclear D gene. Germline CDR1 and CDR2: DFQATT and SNEGSKA (reference sequence). The CDR3 extends over 14 amino acids. The CDR3 region is CSAPDLLSSQPQHF. CDR3 DNA sequence: TGCAGTGCCCCGGACCTACTTAGCAGTCAGCCCCAGCATTTT.

This clonotype showed up many times. The gene calls are TRBV28 and TRBJ1-6; the match to TRBD1 covers 7 bases. The length of the CDR3 is 13 residues. The trim removed 6 bases at V and 9 bases at J, leaving 5 bases unmatched. Germline CDR1 MDHEN, CDR2 SYDVKM. The CDR3 loop reads CASSTGQTSPLHF. The CDR3 region has the DNA TGTGCCAGCAGCACGGGACAGACTTCACCCCTCCACTTT.

This clonotype was seen many times. This rearrangement joins TRBV7-9 to TRBJ2-1; D gene uncertain. Trimming removed 2 bases from V and 7 bases from J, with 12 bases in between. Germline V CDR1 and CDR2: SEHNR, FQNEAQ (reference sequence). The CDR3 has 14 residues. The CDR3, as DNA: TGTGCCAGCAGCTTAACGGCTGGGTCTAATGAGCAGTTCTTC. It encodes CASSLTAGSNEQFF.

In regard to this clonotype: Lacking the conserved final phenylalanine or tryptophan, this CDR3 likely reflects a read error. The genes are TRBV6-5 and TRBJ1-6; D ambiguous. Between the trimmed V and J ends, which lost 5 bases and 0 bases, there was a span of 8 bases. CDR3 size: 15 residues. The germline V gene encodes CDR1 MNHEY and CDR2 SVGAGI. Here the CDR3 DNA reads TGTGCCAGCAGTAGACGGGACTCCTATAATTCACCCCTCCACCTT. The encoded protein is CASSRRDSYNSPLHL.

At least ten counts were recorded for this clonotype. The chain uses TRBV6-1 and TRBJ2-1; 7 positions match TRBD2. Unmatched junction bases numbered 5, after V lost 7 bases and J lost 2 bases. The CDR3 spans 14 residues. Germline CDR1 MNHNS, CDR2 SASEGT. CDR3 nucleotide sequence: TGTGCCAGCACTCTAGCGGAGACCTACAATGAGCAGTTCTTC. Translated, it gives CASTLAETYNEQFF.

This clonotype showed up many times. The chain employs TRBV6-5 and TRBJ2-3; D is perhaps TRBD1 or TRBD2 (5 bases each). This CDR3 is 14 amino acids long. V was shortened by 7 bases and J by 1 base, with 12 bases between the two germline ends. Per the germline V gene, CDR1 is MNHEY and CDR2 is SVGAGI. The DNA of the CDR3 is TGTGCCAGCAAACCGGGACCGCGCACAGATACGCAGTATTTT. It is translated as CASKPGPRTDTQYF.